Below are 5 T cell receptor beta chains sequenced from a single sample in a study of graft-versus-host responses after intestinal transplantation. TCRdb's table, derived via immunoSEQ multiplex PCR, lists solely in-frame clones and lacks some. The profile shows some 110,000 clones, approximately 93% of them singletons. No cognate antigen is known for these TCRs. This specimen consisted of unstimulated CD8+ T cells sorted from spleen or lymph node cells, obtained before transplant. The receptors shown here come from a human donor who was the organ donor for an intestinal transplant.

The chain employs TRBV11-2 and TRBJ2-7, with 7 bases lining up with TRBD1. J lost 2 bases, V lost 5 bases, and 6 bases had no gene match. The germline V gene has CDR1 SGHAT and CDR2 FQNNGV. The length of the CDR3 is 14 residues. The CDR3 here is CASSLSGQPYEQYF. The DNA of the CDR3 is TGTGCCAGCAGCCTCTCGGGACAGCCCTACGAGCAGTACTTC.

The J gene is TRBJ2-5, the V gene TRBV5-5; no clear D. The closer fit of TRBJ2-7 to the DNA end suggests the J call may be wrong. Germline assignment: CDR1 SGHKS and CDR2 YYEKEE (reference sequence). This CDR3 spans 14 amino acids. Here the CDR3 reads CASSFRPVSYEQYF. CDR3 sequence (DNA): TGTGCCAGCAGCTTCCGGCCGGTATCCTACGAGCAGTACTTC.

This rearrangement joins TRBV15 to TRBJ2-5; D remains ambiguous. The V gene's germline CDR1 is LNHNV and CDR2 YYDKDF (reference sequence). Trimming left V 1 base short and J 6 bases short, with 9 bases between. CDR3 length: 13 residues. Here the CDR3 DNA reads TGTGCCACCAGCAGAGGTGGATTGAAGACCCAGTACTTC. Its protein is CATSRGGLKTQYF. The full variable domain, rest sourced from reference TRBV15 and TRBJ2-5, is DAMVIQNPRYQVTQFGKPVTLSCSQTLNHNVMYWYQQKSSQAPKLLFHYYDKDFNNEADTPDNFQSRRPNTSFCFLDIRSPGLGDTAMYLCATSRGGLKTQYFGPGTRLLVL.

The chain links TRBV28 to TRBJ1-2; no firm D call. This CDR3 is built from 15 residues. V lost 3 bases and J 0 bases, leaving 11 bases between the germline ends. CDR1 and CDR2 from the germline V gene are MDHEN and SYDVKM. Here the CDR3 reads CASSFDRTSNYGYTF. CDR3 nucleotides: TGTGCCAGCAGTTTTGATAGAACCTCTAACTATGGCTACACCTTC.

This clone has just a few counts. The V call is TRBV6-5, the J call TRBJ1-1; 7 bases are a match to TRBD1. Germline V gene sequence: CDR1 MNHEY, CDR2 SVGAGI. The CDR3 has 14 residues. V was pared by 4 bases and J by 1 base, with 3 bases of the junction left unmatched. The chain's CDR3 is CASSSRQGNTEAFF. Written as DNA, the CDR3 is TGTGCCAGCAGTTCCAGACAGGGGAACACTGAAGCTTTCTTT.